These 29 T cell receptor beta chains came from one sample sequenced in a study of post-analysis software for immune sequencing data (dated by TCRdb to between 2014 and 2017). The research as a whole found: Significantly higher frequencies in patients than in controls were found for about five TRBV segments, including TRBV5-6, TRBV5-1 and TRBV20-1.

No cognate antigen is known for these TCRs. The library was prepared using PCR. The sequencing machine was an Illumina HiSeq 2500. To reduce PCR and sequencing biases, unique molecular identifiers were incorporated into the TCR beta cDNA libraries. The public reads were reprocessed in TCRdb via fastp at Q25 and MiXCR, keeping in-frame beta chains. Entries are consolidated by CDR3 protein sequence, retaining the most common genes and DNA. The sample data list about 500,000 distinct CDR3 sequences, and over 35% of these were observed just once. The top ten constitute 9.5% to 13% of the sample. Sequencing input: blood. The receptors derive from a girl under 18 with multiple sclerosis.

The rearrangement uses TRBV24-1 and TRBJ2-1; TRBD2 matches 11 bases. The ends lost 3 bases at V and 7 bases at J; junction bases unmatched: 7. Germline CDR1 and CDR2: KGHDR and SFDVKD. The CDR3 extends over 16 amino acids. The CDR3 DNA follows: TGTGCCACCAGTGATGTACCTAGCGGGAGGTTGAATGAGCAGTTCTTC. This gives the protein CATSDVPSGRLNEQFF.

A word on this clonotype: The missing conserved phenylalanine or tryptophan at the end of this CDR3 makes a read error likely. It is unclear where the CDR3 begins or ends on the DNA, so no DNA is shown, and the CDR3 is as TCRdb lists it. The CDR3 loop reads CASSETGGPTMSSSS. The chain carries TRBV27 and TRBJ2-1; TRBD1, the table's D call, lacks a check against the DNA. The germline V gene encodes CDR1 MNHEY and CDR2 SMNVEV (reference sequence). The CDR3 is 15 amino acids in total, end residues counted.

This clonotype was detected a few times. The chain combines TRBV12-3 or TRBV12-4 with TRBJ2-7; D not resolved. This CDR3 comprises 14 residues. V gave up 5 bases and J gave up 4 bases, with 15 bases separating them. The CDR3 sequence: CASSPFVRGYEQYF. DNA for the CDR3: TGTGCCAGCAGTCCCTTCGTAAGAGGATACGAGCAGTACTTC.

The table lists this clonotype with a few counts. J is TRBJ2-4 and V is TRBV10-2; D gene unclear. This CDR3 has 12 amino acids. Germline CDR1 reads WSHSY; CDR2 reads SAAADI. The ends were cut back, 1 base at V and 6 bases at J, with 4 bases in the middle. The CDR3 here is CASSEWGNIQYF. The DNA for the CDR3 is TGCGCCAGCAGTGAGTGGGGAAACATTCAGTACTTC.

The chain carries TRBV28 and TRBJ2-7, with D perhaps matching TRBD1 or TRBD2 (5 bases each). The CDR3 consists of 13 residues. Germline V gene lookup returns CDR1 MDHEN and CDR2 SYDVKM. V was cut by 8 bases and J by 2 bases, with 13 bases left in between. CDR3 in amino acids: CASGGQGPYEQYF. In DNA form, the CDR3 reads TGTGCCAGCGGCGGGCAGGGCCCCTACGAGCAGTACTTC. The full variable domain, rest sourced from reference TRBV28 and TRBJ2-7, is DVKVTQSSRYLVKRTGEKVFLECVQDMDHENMFWYRQDPGLGLRLIYFSYDVKMKEKGDIPEGYSVSREKKERFSLILESASTNQTSMYLCASGGQGPYEQYFGPGTRLTVT.

V gene TRBV5-1 combines with J gene TRBJ2-7; 8 bases are shared with TRBD1. The V and J ends lost 1 base and 5 bases, in that order; junction bases with no gene match: 5. CDR1 SGHRS and CDR2 YFSETQ come from the germline V gene. The CDR3 is made up of 14 amino acids. CDR3 DNA sequence: TGCGCCAGCAGCTTGAAACAGGGGGGAAACGAGCAGTACTTC. It codes for CASSLKQGGNEQYF.

This chain uses TRBV4-1 with TRBJ2-3; 13 bases line up with TRBD2. With 0 bases clipped from V and 5 bases from J, the junction kept 11 bases outside the gene matches. Germline-derived CDR1 and CDR2 are MGHRA and YSYEKL. The CDR3 is made up of 19 amino acids. DNA for the CDR3: TGCGCCAGCAGCCAAGACGGTCGCCGGACTAGCGGGAGACAAGATACGCAGTATTTT. Translation gives CASSQDGRRTSGRQDTQYF.

This chain links TRBV20-1 with TRBJ1-4; 7 nucleotides line up with TRBD1. V shed 5 bases, J shed 2 bases, and the junction held 5 bases outside the gene matches. CDR3 length equals 14 residues. Germline CDR1 DFQATT, CDR2 SNEGSKA (reference sequence). CDR3 sequence (DNA): TGCAGTGCTCCGAAAGGGGGCACTAATGAAAAACTGTTTTTT. Translated, it gives CSAPKGGTNEKLFF.

A note on this clonotype: The junction and the germline gene differ at one end; a read error may be behind it. The V call is TRBV20-1, the J call TRBJ1-5; D remains ambiguous. The CDR3 contains 16 residues. Germline assignment: CDR1 DFQATT and CDR2 SNEGSKA (reference sequence). As DNA, the CDR3 is TGCAGTACTAGAGATAGTATCGCTAATAGCAATCAGCCCCAGCATTTT. The encoded protein is CSTRDSIANSNQPQHF.

The rearrangement joins TRBV12-3 or TRBV12-4 to TRBJ2-1; a weak D match, TRBD2 (5 bases). The CDR3 is 15 amino acids. The V gene lost 6 bases and the J gene lost 7 bases, with 19 bases spanning the gap. DNA of the CDR3: TGTGCCAGCAGACCGACTAACCTCTTGAGGAATGAGCAGTTCTTC. Translation gives CASRPTNLLRNEQFF.

This clonotype was detected once. The CDR3 bases are TGCGCCAGCAGCGGACAGGGGAGGGAGACTGAAGCTTTCTTT. It yields the protein CASSGQGRETEAFF. The chain links TRBV5-1 to TRBJ1-1; TRBD1 matches 9 bases. CDR1 and CDR2 from the germline V gene are SGHRS and YFSETQ. With V trimmed by 4 bases and J by 5 bases, 6 bases remained unmatched. CDR3 length equals 14 residues.

J is TRBJ2-2 and V is TRBV5-1, with D perhaps matching TRBD1 or TRBD2 (5 bases each). The V gene's germline CDR1 is SGHRS and CDR2 YFSETQ. Trimming removed 7 bases from V and 5 bases from J, with 15 bases in between. The CDR3 runs 14 residues. This chain's CDR3 is CASGRDPVTGELFF. CDR3 nucleotide sequence: TGCGCCAGCGGCCGGGACCCCGTTACCGGGGAGCTGTTTTTT.

This sequence joins TRBV25-1 and TRBJ2-3, with D tentatively TRBD1 (5 bases). Trimming took off 5 bases at V and 13 bases at J, with 13 bases between the two ends. Germline loops: CDR1 MGHDK, CDR2 SYGVNS. The CDR3 contains 11 residues. The CDR3 DNA is TGTGCCAGCAGTAAAAAGACAGTTAAGTATTTT. It is translated as CASSKKTVKYF.

The table lists this clonotype with a few counts. CDR3: CASSLRAHEQYF. The CDR3 nucleotides read TGTGCCAGCAGTTTGAGGGCCCACGAGCAGTACTTC. The chain uses TRBV12-3 or TRBV12-4 and TRBJ2-7, with D perhaps matching TRBD2 (5 bases). V was trimmed by 3 bases and J by 5 bases, leaving 8 bases between them. The CDR3 loop spans 12 amino acids.

About this clonotype itself: At one end the junction does not follow the germline gene, possibly because of a read error. V gene TRBV18 combines with J gene TRBJ2-1; D perhaps matches TRBD1 (6 bases). Germline values: CDR1 KGHSH, CDR2 LQKENI. CDR3 size: 16 residues. DNA of the CDR3: TGTACCAGCTCACCTATGGGGGCGCATCTTTACAATGAGCAGTTCTTC. Translation gives CTSSPMGAHLYNEQFF.

This clonotype was observed a few times. This chain connects TRBV29-1 to TRBJ1-2; D gene ambiguous. Germline V gene sequence: CDR1 SQVTM, CDR2 ANQGSEA. CDR3 length: 13 amino acids. The ends were cut back, 0 bases at V and 2 bases at J, with 7 bases in the middle. CDR3 DNA sequence: TGCAGCGTTGAAGATCGTCTCAACTATGGCTACACCTTC. Translating it yields CSVEDRLNYGYTF. The variable domain in full, completed from reference TRBV29-1 and TRBJ1-2, reads SAVISQKPSRDICQRGTSLTIQCQVDSQVTMMFWYRQQPGQSLTLIATANQGSEATYESGFVIDKFPISRPNLTFSTLTVSNMSPEDSSIYLCSVEDRLNYGYTFGSGTRLTVV.

This clonotype was seen a few times. V and J are TRBV20-1 and TRBJ2-7; 9 nucleotides agree with TRBD1. This CDR3 is built from 11 residues. From germline, CDR1 is DFQATT and CDR2 SNEGSKA (reference sequence). Trimming cost V 5 bases and J 7 bases; bases outside gene matches: 3. The CDR3 loop is CSAPDRGEQYF. For the CDR3, the DNA is TGCAGTGCTCCGGACAGGGGTGAGCAGTACTTC.

The rearrangement uses TRBV7-9 and TRBJ2-5; 10 nucleotides line up with TRBD2. Per the germline V gene, CDR1 is SEHNR and CDR2 is FQNEAQ (reference sequence). V lost 5 bases and J lost 4; bases outside the gene matches: 13. The CDR3 is 17 residues long. The CDR3 sequence is CASSIRGLAEVGETQYF. As DNA, the CDR3 is TGTGCCAGCAGCATACGAGGACTAGCGGAAGTTGGAGAGACCCAGTACTTC.

J is TRBJ2-1 and V is TRBV10-3; 12 bases map to TRBD2. CDR1 is ENHRY, CDR2 SYGVKD, per germline. The CDR3 contains 20 residues. The trim removed 2 bases at V and 0 bases at J, leaving 11 bases unmatched. The CDR3, as DNA: TGTGCCATCAGTGAGGCCCAGGGGCTAGCGGGAGGGCTCTCCTACAATGAGCAGTTCTTC. It is translated as CAISEAQGLAGGLSYNEQFF.

This clonotype was counted a few times. The chain carries TRBV7-9 and TRBJ2-5; D might be TRBD1 (6 bases). The CDR3 is 14 amino acids. V was trimmed by 4 bases and J by 4 bases, leaving 13 bases between them. Germline V gene data show CDR1 as SEHNR and CDR2 as FQNEAQ (reference sequence). CDR3 sequence (DNA): TGTGCCAGCAGCTCACTCAGGGGCCCAGAGACCCAGTACTTC. As protein: CASSSLRGPETQYF.

This clonotype was observed a few times. This chain links TRBV7-9 with TRBJ2-1, with D perhaps TRBD1 (5 bases). CDR1 SEHNR and CDR2 FQNEAQ come from the germline V gene (reference sequence). The V and J ends lost 5 bases and 4 bases respectively, with 12 bases between them. The CDR3 sequence is 14 residues long. For the CDR3, the DNA is TGTGCCAGCAGCCTGGACATATCTTACAATGAGCAGTTCTTC. It encodes CASSLDISYNEQFF.

A few counts support this clonotype. The V call is TRBV10-3, the J call TRBJ2-7; D is unclear. This CDR3 is 13 amino acids long. Germline-derived CDR1 and CDR2 are ENHRY and SYGVKD. Trimming left V 0 bases short and J 2 bases short, with 5 bases between. The DNA of the CDR3 is TGTGCCATCAGTGAGTCAATGACCTACGAGCAGTACTTC. This sequence encodes CAISESMTYEQYF.

The V gene is TRBV6-1, the J gene TRBJ2-1; D remains unclear. V was pared by 5 bases and J by 7 bases, with 12 bases between. From germline, CDR1 is MNHNS and CDR2 SASEGT. This CDR3 comprises 13 residues. CDR3 nucleotides: TGTGCCAGCAGTCCTACCCGGGTTAATGAGCAGTTCTTC. Its translation: CASSPTRVNEQFF.

CDR3: CASSETGQQNIQYF. CDR3 nucleotide sequence: TGTGCCAGCAGCGAGACAGGGCAACAAAACATTCAGTACTTC. The gene calls are TRBV9 and TRBJ2-7; 7 positions match TRBD1. Gene TRBJ2-4 matches the end of the DNA better, so the J call may be wrong. This CDR3 comprises 14 residues. Germline CDR1 is SGDLS and CDR2 is YYNGEE.

The V call is TRBV24-1, the J call TRBJ2-7; 10 bases are shared with TRBD2. This CDR3 has 16 residues. The J segment lost 7 bases and the V segment lost 4 bases, leaving 12 bases of the junction unmatched. Per germline, CDR1 KGHDR and CDR2 SFDVKD. Here the CDR3 DNA reads TGTGCCACCAGTGAACCCACTAGCGGGACGTACAATGAGCAGTACTTC. Translated, it gives CATSEPTSGTYNEQYF.

This sequence joins TRBV7-2 and TRBJ2-5, with 8 nucleotides matching TRBD1. Per germline, CDR1 SGHTA and CDR2 FQGNSA. The junction had 6 bases not matched to a gene; V was cut back by 7 bases and J by 5 bases. This CDR3 has 13 amino acids. The CDR3 bases are TGTGCCAGCACCGGACAGGGTAGGGAGACCCAGTACTTC. The encoded protein is CASTGQGRETQYF. The whole variable domain, filled in from reference TRBV7-2 and TRBJ2-5, reads GAGVSQSPSNKVTEKGKDVELRCDPISGHTALYWYRQSLGQGLEFLIYFQGNSAPDKSGLPSDRFSAERTGGSVSTLTIQRTQQEDSAVYLCASTGQGRETQYFGPGTRLLVL.

The gene calls are TRBV9 and TRBJ1-2, with D maybe TRBD1 (5 bases). V was cut by 3 bases and J by 11 bases, with 14 bases left in between. This CDR3 has 12 residues. Looked up from germline, CDR1 is SGDLS and CDR2 is YYNGEE. DNA of the CDR3: TGTGCCAGCAGCGCCCCCGGGGGGAGATACACCTTC. Translation gives CASSAPGGRYTF.

The V call is TRBV3-1, the J call TRBJ2-7, with D uncertain. The ends were cut back, 4 bases at V and 5 bases at J, with 15 bases in the middle. This CDR3 region has 14 residues. The germline gives CDR1 LGHDT, CDR2 YNNKEL (reference sequence). In DNA, the CDR3 is TGTGCCAGCAGCCCTGAAAGTTGGTCGAACGAGCAGTACTTC. Translated, it gives CASSPESWSNEQYF.

The CDR3 spells CASSQGGSNYGYTF. As DNA, the CDR3 is TGCGCCAGCAGCCAAGGTGGCAGTAACTATGGCTACACCTTC. The chain couples TRBV4-3 to TRBJ1-2; D is unclear. Germline V lookup: CDR1 LGHNA, CDR2 YSLEER. There are 14 residues in the CDR3. V dropped 1 base and J dropped 1 base, with 7 bases sitting between them.